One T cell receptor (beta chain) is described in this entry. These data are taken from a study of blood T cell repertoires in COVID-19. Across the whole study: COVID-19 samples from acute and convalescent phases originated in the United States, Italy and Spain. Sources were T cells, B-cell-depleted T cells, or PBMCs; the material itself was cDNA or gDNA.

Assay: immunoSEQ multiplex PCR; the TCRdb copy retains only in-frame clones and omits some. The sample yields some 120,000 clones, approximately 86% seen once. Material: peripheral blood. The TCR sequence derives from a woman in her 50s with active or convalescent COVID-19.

The CDR3 DNA follows: TGTGCCAGCAGCTTAGGACAGGGAATTAACTATGGCTACACCTTC. Translated: CASSLGQGINYGYTF. The J gene is TRBJ1-2, the V gene TRBV7-8; 7 positions match TRBD1. Trimming at V came to 1 base and at J to 1 base, leaving 3 bases not matched to a gene. The CDR3 contains 15 residues. The germline V gene has CDR1 SGHVS and CDR2 FQNEAQ. The entire variable domain, with the rest obtained from reference TRBV7-8 and TRBJ1-2, is as follows: GAGVSQSPRYKVAKRGQDVALRCDPISGHVSLFWYQQALGQGPEFLTYFQNEAQLDKSGLPSDRFFAERPEGSVSTLKIQRTQQEDSAVYLCASSLGQGINYGYTFGSGTRLTVV.